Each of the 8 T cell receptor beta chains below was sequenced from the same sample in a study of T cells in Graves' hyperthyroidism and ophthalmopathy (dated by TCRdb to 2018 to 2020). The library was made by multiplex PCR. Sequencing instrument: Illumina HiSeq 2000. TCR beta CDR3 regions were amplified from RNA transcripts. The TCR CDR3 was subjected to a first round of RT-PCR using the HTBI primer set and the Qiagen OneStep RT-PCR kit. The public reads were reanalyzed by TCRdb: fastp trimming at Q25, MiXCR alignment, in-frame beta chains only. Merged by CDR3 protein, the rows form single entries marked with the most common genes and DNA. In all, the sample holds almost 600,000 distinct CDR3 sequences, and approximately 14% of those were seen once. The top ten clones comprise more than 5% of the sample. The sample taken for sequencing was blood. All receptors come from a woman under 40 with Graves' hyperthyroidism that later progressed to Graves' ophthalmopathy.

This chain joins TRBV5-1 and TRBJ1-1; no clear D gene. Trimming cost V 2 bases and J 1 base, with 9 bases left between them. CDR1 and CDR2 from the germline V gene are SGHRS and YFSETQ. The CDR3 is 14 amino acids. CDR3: CASSFATPNTEAFF. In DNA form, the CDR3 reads TGCGCCAGCAGCTTCGCGACCCCGAACACTGAAGCTTTCTTT.

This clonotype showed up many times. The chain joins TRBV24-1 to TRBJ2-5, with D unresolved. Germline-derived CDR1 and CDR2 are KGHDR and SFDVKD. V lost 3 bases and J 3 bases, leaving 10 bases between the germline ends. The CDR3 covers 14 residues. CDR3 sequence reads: CATSDPVGKETQYF. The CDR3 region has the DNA TGTGCCACCAGTGATCCCGTGGGGAAAGAGACCCAGTACTTC.

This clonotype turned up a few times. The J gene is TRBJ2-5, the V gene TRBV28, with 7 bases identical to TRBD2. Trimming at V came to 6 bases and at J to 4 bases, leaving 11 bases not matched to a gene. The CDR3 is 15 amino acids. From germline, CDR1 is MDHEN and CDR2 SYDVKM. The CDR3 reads CASSNGEGRLETQYF. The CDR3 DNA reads TGTGCCAGCAGCAACGGGGAGGGGAGGTTAGAGACCCAGTACTTC.

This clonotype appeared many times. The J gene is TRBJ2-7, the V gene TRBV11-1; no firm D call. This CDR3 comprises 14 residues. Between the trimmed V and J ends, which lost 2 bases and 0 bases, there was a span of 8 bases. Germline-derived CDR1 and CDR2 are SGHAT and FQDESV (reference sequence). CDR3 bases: TGTGCCAGCAGCTTAAGGCAGTTCTCCTACGAGCAGTACTTC. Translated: CASSLRQFSYEQYF.

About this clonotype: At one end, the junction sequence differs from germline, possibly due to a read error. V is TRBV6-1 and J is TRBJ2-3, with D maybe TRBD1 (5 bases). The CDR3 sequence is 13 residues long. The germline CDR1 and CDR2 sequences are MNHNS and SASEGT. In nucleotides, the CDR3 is TGTGCCAGCAGTCCGCGGAGCACAGGTACGCAGTATTTT. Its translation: CASSPRSTGTQYF.

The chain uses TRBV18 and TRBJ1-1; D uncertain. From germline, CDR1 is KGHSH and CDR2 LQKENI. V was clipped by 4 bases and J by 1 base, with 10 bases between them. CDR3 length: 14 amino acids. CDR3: CASSLQSGNTEAFF. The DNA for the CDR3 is TGTGCCAGCTCACTCCAGAGCGGGAACACTGAAGCTTTCTTT.

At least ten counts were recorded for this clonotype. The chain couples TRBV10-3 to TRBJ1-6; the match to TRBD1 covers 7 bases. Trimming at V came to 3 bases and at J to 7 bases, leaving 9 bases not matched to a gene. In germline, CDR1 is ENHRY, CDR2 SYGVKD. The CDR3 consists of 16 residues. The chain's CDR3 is CAISEGTGQRNSPLHF. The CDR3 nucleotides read TGTGCCATCAGTGAAGGGACGGGACAGAGGAATTCACCCCTCCACTTT.

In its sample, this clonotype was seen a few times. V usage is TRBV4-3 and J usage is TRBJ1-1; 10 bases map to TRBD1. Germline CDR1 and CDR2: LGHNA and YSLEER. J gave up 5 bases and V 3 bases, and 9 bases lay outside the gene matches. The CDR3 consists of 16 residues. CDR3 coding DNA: TGCGCCAGCAGCCAGGGCCTGACAGGGGGCGGGACTGAAGCTTTCTTT. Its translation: CASSQGLTGGGTEAFF.